This T cell receptor (beta chain) appears in the sequencing data of a study of cytomegalovirus exposure and HLA in healthy donors. PCR amplification relied on 60 Vbeta primers (plus 13 Jbeta primers). TCRdb's copy holds only in-frame clones and misses some; the assay was immunoSEQ multiplex PCR. The sample has about 190,000 clones; roughly 73% are singletons. About this clone: Its matching antigen is unknown.

V lost 3 bases and J lost 0, with 14 bases in between. Germline CDR1 reads MDHEN; CDR2 reads SYDVKM. The CDR3 runs to 16 residues. Study conclusions and caveats: Later analysis revealed greater clonal expansion in HLA-associated TCR beta chains than in equally common others. Researchers reported in a later analysis that a missense DCLRE1C variant was tied to TCR beta V- and J-gene trimming. An apparent linkage of common viral pathogens to several of the most significant clusters emerged in a later analysis. What TCR beta sequences reportedly achieved was accurate prediction of HLA-A and HLA-B alleles in most subjects.

The V call is TRBV28, the J call TRBJ1-2; no firm D call. The sample consisted of PBMCs. The clonotype comes from a young woman in good health and CMV-seropositive. The CDR3 DNA reads as TGTGCCAGCAGTTTTTTCAGTGACATCACTAACTATGGCTACACCTTC. The encoded protein is CASSFFSDITNYGYTF.